The 9 T cell receptor beta chains listed next were all sequenced from one sample in a study of OX40 agonist ivuxolimab in advanced cancers. The repertoire was sequenced with immunoSEQ multiplex PCR; TCRdb's copy has only in-frame clones and lacks some. The repertoire holds more than 75,000 clones, with 84% as singletons. This specimen was CD4+ or CD8+ T cells sorted from blood, taken in a trial of the OX40 agonist ivuxolimab. These receptors all stem from an adult with an advanced solid tumor such as melanoma, head and neck, liver or kidney cancer.

This clone was observed a single time. This sequence joins TRBV5-4 and TRBJ1-5; the D is unclear. The CDR3 is 15 amino acids. Germline V gives CDR1 SGHNT, CDR2 YYREEE (reference sequence). The V gene lost 0 bases and the J gene lost 0 bases, with 7 bases spanning the gap. The CDR3 DNA sequence: TGTGCCAGCAGCTTGGGAGCGGGTAGCAATCAGCCCCAGCATTTT. This sequence encodes CASSLGAGSNQPQHF.

This rearrangement joins TRBV2 to TRBJ2-1; D is undetermined. Germline CDR1 and CDR2: SNHLY and FYNNEI. Trimming removed 6 bases from V and 0 bases from J, with 15 bases in between. This CDR3 spans 16 amino acids. The CDR3 loop is CASSADTKISYNEQFF. The CDR3 DNA follows: TGTGCCAGCAGCGCCGACACCAAAATCTCCTACAATGAGCAGTTCTTC.

This rearrangement joins TRBV25-1 to TRBJ2-5; possible D gene TRBD1, 5 bases. CDR1 and CDR2 (germline): MGHDK, SYGVNS. The CDR3 spans 14 residues. Trimming left V 2 bases short and J 5 bases short, with 12 bases between. In DNA form, the CDR3 reads TGTGCCAGCAGTGAACGTAAGGGGATTGAGACCCAGTACTTC. This gives the protein CASSERKGIETQYF.

This clone occurred a few times. In the same sample, other DNA sequences code for this CDR3. The V and J genes are TRBV5-1 and TRBJ1-1; D may be TRBD1 (6 bases). The CDR3 contains 14 residues. Germline V CDR1 and CDR2: SGHRS, YFSETQ. Trimming took off 0 bases at V and 3 bases at J, with 9 bases between the two ends. This CDR3 is CASSLVGGHTEAFF. The CDR3 nucleotides read TGCGCCAGCAGCTTGGTAGGGGGACACACTGAAGCTTTCTTT.

J is TRBJ1-3 and V is TRBV30; D uncertain. Germline V lookup: CDR1 GTSNPN, CDR2 SVGIG (reference sequence). Trimming pared 4 bases from V and 2 bases from J, leaving 15 bases between. CDR3 length: 15 residues. In DNA form, the CDR3 reads TGTGCCTGGATCGAAAACCCGGTACCTGGAAACACCATATATTTT. Amino acid sequence: CAWIENPVPGNTIYF.

The chain links TRBV5-8 to TRBJ1-4, with D unresolved. V was pared by 0 bases and J by 0 bases, with 9 bases between. The CDR3 runs to 16 residues. The germline V gene has CDR1 SGHTS and CDR2 YDEGEE. This CDR3 reads CASSLEGVATNEKLFF. DNA of the CDR3: TGTGCCAGCAGCTTGGAGGGCGTAGCAACTAATGAAAAACTGTTTTTT.

The chain has TRBV6-5 and TRBJ2-1, with 7 bases fitting TRBD2. The CDR3 length is 14 residues. Unmatched junction bases numbered 8, after V lost 5 bases and J lost 7 bases. Germline assignment: CDR1 MNHEY and CDR2 SVGAGI. CDR3 bases: TGTGCCAGCAGTCTGTTTTGGGGGGGGAATGAGCAGTTCTTC. It translates to CASSLFWGGNEQFF.

J is TRBJ1-1 and V is TRBV7-8; TRBD1 matches at 8 bases. The CDR3 has 14 residues. In germline, CDR1 is SGHVS, CDR2 FQNEAQ. J gave up 1 base and V 5 bases, and 3 bases lay outside the gene matches. This CDR3 reads CASSPGQGNTEAFF. The CDR3 coding sequence is TGTGCCAGCAGCCCAGGACAGGGGAACACTGAAGCTTTCTTT.

The rearrangement uses TRBV28 and TRBJ2-5, with D tentatively TRBD1 (5 bases). Trimming took 6 bases from V and 1 from J, leaving 15 bases between them. Germline V CDR1 and CDR2: MDHEN, SYDVKM. The CDR3 spans 15 residues. The CDR3 sequence: CASSLTTGPQETQYF. The CDR3 DNA reads as TGTGCCAGCAGCCTCACTACAGGACCCCAAGAGACCCAGTACTTC.